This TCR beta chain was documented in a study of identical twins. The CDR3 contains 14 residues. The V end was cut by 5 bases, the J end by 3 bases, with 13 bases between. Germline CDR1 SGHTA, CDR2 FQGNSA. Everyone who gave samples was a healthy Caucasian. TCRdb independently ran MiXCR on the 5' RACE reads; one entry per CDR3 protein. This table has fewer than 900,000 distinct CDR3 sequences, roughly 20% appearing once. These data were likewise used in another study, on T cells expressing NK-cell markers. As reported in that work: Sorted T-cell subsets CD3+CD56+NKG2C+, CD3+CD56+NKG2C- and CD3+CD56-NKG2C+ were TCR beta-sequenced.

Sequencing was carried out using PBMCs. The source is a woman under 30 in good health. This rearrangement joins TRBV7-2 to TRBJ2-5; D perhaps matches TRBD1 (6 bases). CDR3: CASSPWTVKETQYF. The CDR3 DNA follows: TGTGCCAGCAGCCCCTGGACAGTAAAAGAGACCCAGTACTTC.